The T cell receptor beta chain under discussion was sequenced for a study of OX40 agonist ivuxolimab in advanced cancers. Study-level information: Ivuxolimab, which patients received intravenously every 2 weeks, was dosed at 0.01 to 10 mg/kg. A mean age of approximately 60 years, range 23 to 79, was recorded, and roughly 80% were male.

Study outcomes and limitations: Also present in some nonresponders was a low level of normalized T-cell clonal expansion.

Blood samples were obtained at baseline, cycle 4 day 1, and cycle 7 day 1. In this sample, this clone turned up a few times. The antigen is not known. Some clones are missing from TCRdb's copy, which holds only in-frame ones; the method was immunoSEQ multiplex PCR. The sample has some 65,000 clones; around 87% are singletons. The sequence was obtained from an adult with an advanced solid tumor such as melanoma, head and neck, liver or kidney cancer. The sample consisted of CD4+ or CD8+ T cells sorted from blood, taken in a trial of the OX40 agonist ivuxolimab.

The CDR3 DNA sequence: TGTGCCAGCAGTCTGGCGAGGACTAGCCGCCGAGAGACCCAGTACTTC. As protein: CASSLARTSRRETQYF. This chain connects TRBV28 to TRBJ2-5; 8 bases are a match to TRBD2. The CDR3 is 16 residues long. Per the germline V gene, CDR1 is MDHEN and CDR2 is SYDVKM. V lost 5 bases and J lost 4; bases outside the gene matches: 12.